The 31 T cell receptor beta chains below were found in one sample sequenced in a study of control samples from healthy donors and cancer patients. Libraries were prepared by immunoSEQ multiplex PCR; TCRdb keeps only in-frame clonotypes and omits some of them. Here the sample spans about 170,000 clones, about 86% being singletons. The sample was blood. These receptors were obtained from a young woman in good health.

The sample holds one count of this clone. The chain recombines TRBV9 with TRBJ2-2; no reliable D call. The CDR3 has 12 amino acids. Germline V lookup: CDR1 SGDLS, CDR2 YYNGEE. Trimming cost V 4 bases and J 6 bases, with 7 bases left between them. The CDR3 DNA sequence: TGTGCCAGCAGCACGACCCCCGGGGAGCTGTTTTTT. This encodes CASSTTPGELFF.

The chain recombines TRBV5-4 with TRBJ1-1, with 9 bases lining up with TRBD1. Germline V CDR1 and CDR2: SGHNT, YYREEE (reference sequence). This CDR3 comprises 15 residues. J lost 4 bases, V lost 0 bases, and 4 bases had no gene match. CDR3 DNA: TGTGCCAGCAGCTTGGACCTGACAGGGGGCACTGAAGCTTTCTTT. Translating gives CASSLDLTGGTEAFF.

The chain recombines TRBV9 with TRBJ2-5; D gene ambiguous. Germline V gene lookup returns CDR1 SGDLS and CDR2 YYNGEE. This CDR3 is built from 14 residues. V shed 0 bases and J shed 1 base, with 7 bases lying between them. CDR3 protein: CASSVGVLQETQYF. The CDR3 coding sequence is TGTGCCAGCAGCGTAGGAGTACTCCAAGAGACCCAGTACTTC.

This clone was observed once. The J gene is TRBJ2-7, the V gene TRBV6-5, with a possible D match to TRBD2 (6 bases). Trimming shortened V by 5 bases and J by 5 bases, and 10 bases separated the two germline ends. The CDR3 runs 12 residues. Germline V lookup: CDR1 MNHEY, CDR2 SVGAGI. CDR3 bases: TGTGCCAGCAGTCTAGCGTCGGACGAGCAGTACTTC. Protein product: CASSLASDEQYF.

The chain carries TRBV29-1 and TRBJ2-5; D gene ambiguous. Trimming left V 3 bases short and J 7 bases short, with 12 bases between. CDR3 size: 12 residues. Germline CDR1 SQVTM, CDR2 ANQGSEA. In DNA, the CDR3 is TGCAGCGTTGAGGTGCCGGGTGGGACCCAGTACTTC. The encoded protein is CSVEVPGGTQYF. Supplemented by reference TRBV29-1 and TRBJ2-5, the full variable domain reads SAVISQKPSRDICQRGTSLTIQCQVDSQVTMMFWYRQQPGQSLTLIATANQGSEATYESGFVIDKFPISRPNLTFSTLTVSNMSPEDSSIYLCSVEVPGGTQYFGPGTRLLVL.

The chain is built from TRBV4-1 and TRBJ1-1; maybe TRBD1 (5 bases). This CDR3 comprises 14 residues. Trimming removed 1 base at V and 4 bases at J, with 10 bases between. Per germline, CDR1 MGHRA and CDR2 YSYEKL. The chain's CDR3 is CASSQVGEGTEAFF. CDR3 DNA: TGCGCCAGCAGCCAAGTAGGGGAGGGCACTGAAGCTTTCTTT.

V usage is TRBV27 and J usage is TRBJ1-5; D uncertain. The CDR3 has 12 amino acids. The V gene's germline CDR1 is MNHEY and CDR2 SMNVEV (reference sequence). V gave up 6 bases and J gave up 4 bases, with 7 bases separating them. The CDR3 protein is CASSVTNQPQHF. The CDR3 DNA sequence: TGTGCCAGCAGCGTTACAAATCAGCCCCAGCATTTT.

The CDR3 bases are TGCGCCAGCCACAGGGGCCACGAGACCCAGTACTTC. Translation: CASHRGHETQYF. The V and J genes are TRBV5-1 and TRBJ2-5; 7 positions match TRBD1. This CDR3 region has 12 residues. Germline loops: CDR1 SGHRS, CDR2 YFSETQ. J gave up 5 bases and V 7 bases, and 5 bases lay outside the gene matches. The whole variable domain, remainder taken from reference TRBV5-1 and TRBJ2-5, is KAGVTQTPRYLIKTRGQQVTLSCSPISGHRSVSWYQQTPGQGLQFLFEYFSETQRNKGNFPGRFSGRQFSNSRSEMNVSTLELGDSALYLCASHRGHETQYFGPGTRLLVL.

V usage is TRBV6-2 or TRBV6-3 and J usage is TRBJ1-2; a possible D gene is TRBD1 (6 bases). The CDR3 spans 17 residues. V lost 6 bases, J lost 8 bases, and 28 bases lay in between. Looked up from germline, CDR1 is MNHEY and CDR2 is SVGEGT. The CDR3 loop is CASSPRGQGSLPRGYTF. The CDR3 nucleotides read TGTGCCAGCAGCCCTCGGGGGCAGGGAAGCCTCCCGCGGGGCTACACCTTC.

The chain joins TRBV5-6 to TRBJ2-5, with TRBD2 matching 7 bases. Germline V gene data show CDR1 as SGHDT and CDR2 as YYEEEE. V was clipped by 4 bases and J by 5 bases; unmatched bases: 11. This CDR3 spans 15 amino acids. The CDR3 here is CASSISGTWGETQYF. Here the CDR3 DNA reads TGTGCCAGCAGCATAAGCGGGACCTGGGGGGAGACCCAGTACTTC.

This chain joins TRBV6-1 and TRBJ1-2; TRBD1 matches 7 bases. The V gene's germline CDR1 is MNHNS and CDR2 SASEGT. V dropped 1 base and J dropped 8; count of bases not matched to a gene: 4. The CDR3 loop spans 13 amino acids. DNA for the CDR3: TGTGCCAGCAGTGAAGGACAGGGAGGGGGCTACACCTTC. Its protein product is CASSEGQGGGYTF.

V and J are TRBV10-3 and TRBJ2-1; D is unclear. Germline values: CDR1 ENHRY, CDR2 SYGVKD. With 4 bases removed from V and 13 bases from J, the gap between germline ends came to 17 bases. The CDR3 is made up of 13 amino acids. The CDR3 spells CAISGPSESVQFF. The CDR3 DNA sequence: TGTGCCATCAGTGGGCCTTCCGAGTCGGTCCAGTTCTTC.

The CDR3 DNA is TGCGCCAGCAGCCAACACATCCTTACTTACGAGCAGTACTTC. Its translation is CASSQHILTYEQYF. V gene TRBV4-1 combines with J gene TRBJ2-7; no definite D call. Trimming took off 2 bases at V and 4 bases at J, with 12 bases between the two ends. The V gene's germline CDR1 is MGHRA and CDR2 YSYEKL. The CDR3 is 14 residues long.

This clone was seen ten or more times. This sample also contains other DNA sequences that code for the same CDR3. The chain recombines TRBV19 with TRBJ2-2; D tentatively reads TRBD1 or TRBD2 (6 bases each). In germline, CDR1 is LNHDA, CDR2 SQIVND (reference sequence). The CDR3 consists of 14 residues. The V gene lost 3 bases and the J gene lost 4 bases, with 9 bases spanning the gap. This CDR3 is CASSIKGGTGELFF. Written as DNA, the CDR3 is TGTGCCAGTAGTATTAAGGGGGGCACCGGGGAGCTGTTTTTT. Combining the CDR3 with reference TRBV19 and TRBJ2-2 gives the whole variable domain DGGITQSPKYLFRKEGQNVTLSCEQNLNHDAMYWYRQDPGQGLRLIYYSQIVNDFQKGDIAEGYSVSREKKESFPLTVTSAQKNPTAFYLCASSIKGGTGELFFGEGSRLTVL.

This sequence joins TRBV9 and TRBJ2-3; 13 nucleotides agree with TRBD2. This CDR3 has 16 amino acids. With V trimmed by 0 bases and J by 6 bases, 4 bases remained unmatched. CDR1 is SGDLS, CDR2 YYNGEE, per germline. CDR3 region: CASSVGTSGGRDTQYF. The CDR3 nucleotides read TGTGCCAGCAGCGTAGGGACTAGCGGGGGCCGGGATACGCAGTATTTT.

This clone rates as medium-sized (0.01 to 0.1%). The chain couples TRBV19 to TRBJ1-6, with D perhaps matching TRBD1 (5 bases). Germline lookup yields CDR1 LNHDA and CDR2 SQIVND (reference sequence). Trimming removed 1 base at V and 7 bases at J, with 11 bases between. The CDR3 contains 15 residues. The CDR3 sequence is CASSIGGKQNSPLHF. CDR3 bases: TGTGCCAGTAGTATAGGGGGGAAGCAGAATTCACCCCTCCACTTT. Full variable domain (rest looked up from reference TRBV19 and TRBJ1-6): DGGITQSPKYLFRKEGQNVTLSCEQNLNHDAMYWYRQDPGQGLRLIYYSQIVNDFQKGDIAEGYSVSREKKESFPLTVTSAQKNPTAFYLCASSIGGKQNSPLHFGNGTRLTVT.

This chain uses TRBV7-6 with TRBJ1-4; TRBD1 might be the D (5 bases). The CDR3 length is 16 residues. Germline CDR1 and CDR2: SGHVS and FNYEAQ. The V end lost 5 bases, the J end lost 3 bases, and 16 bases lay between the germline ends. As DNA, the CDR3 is TGTGCCAGCAGCCAAAACCTCAGGGTCGCTAATGAAAAACTGTTTTTT. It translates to CASSQNLRVANEKLFF.

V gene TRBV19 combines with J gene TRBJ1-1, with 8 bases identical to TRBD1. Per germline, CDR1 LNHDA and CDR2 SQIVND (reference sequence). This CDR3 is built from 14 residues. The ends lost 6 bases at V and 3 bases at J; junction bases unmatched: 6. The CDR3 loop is CASRGPGQDTEAFF. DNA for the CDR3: TGTGCCAGTAGGGGACCGGGACAGGACACTGAAGCTTTCTTT.

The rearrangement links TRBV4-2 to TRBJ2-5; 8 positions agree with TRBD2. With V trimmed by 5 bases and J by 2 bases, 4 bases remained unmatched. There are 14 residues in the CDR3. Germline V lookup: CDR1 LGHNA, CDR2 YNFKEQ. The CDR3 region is CASSSTGGQETQYF. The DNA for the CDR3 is TGTGCCAGCAGCTCAACGGGGGGGCAAGAGACCCAGTACTTC.

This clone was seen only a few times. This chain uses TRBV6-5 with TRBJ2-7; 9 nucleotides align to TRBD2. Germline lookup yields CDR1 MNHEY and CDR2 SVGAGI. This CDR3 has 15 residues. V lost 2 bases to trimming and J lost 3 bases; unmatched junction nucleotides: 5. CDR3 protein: CASSYQTSGYYEQYF. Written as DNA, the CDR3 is TGTGCCAGCAGTTACCAGACTAGCGGATACTACGAGCAGTACTTC.

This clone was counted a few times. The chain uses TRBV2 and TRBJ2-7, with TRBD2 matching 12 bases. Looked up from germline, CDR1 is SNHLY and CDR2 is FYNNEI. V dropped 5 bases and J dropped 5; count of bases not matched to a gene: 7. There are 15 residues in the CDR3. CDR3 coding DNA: TGTGCCAGCAGTCCACTAGCGGGGGGTCAACACGAGCAGTACTTC. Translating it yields CASSPLAGGQHEQYF.

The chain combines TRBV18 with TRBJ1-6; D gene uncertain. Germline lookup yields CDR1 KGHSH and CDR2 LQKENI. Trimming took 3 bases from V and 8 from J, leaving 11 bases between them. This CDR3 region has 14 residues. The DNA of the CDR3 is TGTGCCAGCTCACCTCGGGGTCGGGATTCACCCCTCCACTTT. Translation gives CASSPRGRDSPLHF.

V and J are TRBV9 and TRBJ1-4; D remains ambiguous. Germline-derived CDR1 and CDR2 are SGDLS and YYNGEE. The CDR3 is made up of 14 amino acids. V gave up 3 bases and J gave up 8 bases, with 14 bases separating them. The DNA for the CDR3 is TGTGCCAGCAGCGGGCCGGCGGACCCCGAAAAACTGTTTTTT. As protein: CASSGPADPEKLFF. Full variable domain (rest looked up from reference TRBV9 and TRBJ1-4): DSGVTQTPKHLITATGQRVTLRCSPRSGDLSVYWYQQSLDQGLQFLIQYYNGEERAKGNILERFSAQQFPDLHSELNLSSLELGDSALYFCASSGPADPEKLFFGSGTQLSVL.

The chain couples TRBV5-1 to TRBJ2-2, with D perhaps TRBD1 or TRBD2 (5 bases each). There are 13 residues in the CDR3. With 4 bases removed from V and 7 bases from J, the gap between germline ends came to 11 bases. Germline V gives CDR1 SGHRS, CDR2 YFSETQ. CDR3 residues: CASSPGAGGELFF. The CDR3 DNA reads TGCGCCAGCAGCCCCGGGGCGGGCGGGGAGCTGTTTTTT.

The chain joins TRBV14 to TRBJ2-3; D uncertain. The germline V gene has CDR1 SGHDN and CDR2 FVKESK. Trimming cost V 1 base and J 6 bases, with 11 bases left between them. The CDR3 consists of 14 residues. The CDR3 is CASSQVGFGDTQYF. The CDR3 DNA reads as TGTGCCAGCAGCCAAGTTGGGTTTGGGGATACGCAGTATTTT. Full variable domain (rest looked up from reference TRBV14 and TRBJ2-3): EAGVTQFPSHSVIEKGQTVTLRCDPISGHDNLYWYRRVMGKEIKFLLHFVKESKQDESGMPNNRFLAERTGGTYSTLKVQPAELEDSGVYFCASSQVGFGDTQYFGPGTRLTVL.

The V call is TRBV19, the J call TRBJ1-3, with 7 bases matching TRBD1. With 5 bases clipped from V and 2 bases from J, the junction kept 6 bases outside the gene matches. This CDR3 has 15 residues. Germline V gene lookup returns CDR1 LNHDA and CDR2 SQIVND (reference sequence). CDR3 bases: TGTGCCAGTAGTCGAGGGGACAGAGCTGGAAACACCATATATTTT. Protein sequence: CASSRGDRAGNTIYF. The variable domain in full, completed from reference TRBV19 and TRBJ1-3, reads DGGITQSPKYLFRKEGQNVTLSCEQNLNHDAMYWYRQDPGQGLRLIYYSQIVNDFQKGDIAEGYSVSREKKESFPLTVTSAQKNPTAFYLCASSRGDRAGNTIYFGEGSWLTVV.

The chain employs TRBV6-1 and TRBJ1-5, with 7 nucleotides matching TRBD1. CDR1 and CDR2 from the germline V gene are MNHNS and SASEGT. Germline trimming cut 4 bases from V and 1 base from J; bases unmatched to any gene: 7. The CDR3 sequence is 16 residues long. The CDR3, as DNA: TGTGCCAGCAGTGCGCCGACAGGGTACAGCAATCAGCCCCAGCATTTT. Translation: CASSAPTGYSNQPQHF.

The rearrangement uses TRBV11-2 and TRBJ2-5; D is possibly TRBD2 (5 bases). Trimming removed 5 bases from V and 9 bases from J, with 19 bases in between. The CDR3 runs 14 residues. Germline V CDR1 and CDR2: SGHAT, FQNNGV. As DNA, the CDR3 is TGTGCCAGCAGCCCAAGCGGAGCCGGAGGAGCCCAGTACTTC. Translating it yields CASSPSGAGGAQYF.

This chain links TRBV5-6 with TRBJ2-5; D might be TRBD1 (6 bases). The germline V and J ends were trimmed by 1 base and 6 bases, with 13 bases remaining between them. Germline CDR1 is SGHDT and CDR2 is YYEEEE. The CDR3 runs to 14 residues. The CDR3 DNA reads TGTGCCAGCAGCTTGCAGGGGATTAAGCAGACCCAGTACTTC. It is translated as CASSLQGIKQTQYF.

For the CDR3, the DNA is TGTGCCAGTTCCTATCTAGGGGTCCAAGAGACCCAGTACTTC. This codes for CASSYLGVQETQYF. This rearrangement joins TRBV28 to TRBJ2-5; D is possibly TRBD1 (5 bases). The V gene lost 9 bases and the J gene lost 1 base, with 15 bases spanning the gap. Per the germline V gene, CDR1 is MDHEN and CDR2 is SYDVKM. The CDR3 spans 14 residues.

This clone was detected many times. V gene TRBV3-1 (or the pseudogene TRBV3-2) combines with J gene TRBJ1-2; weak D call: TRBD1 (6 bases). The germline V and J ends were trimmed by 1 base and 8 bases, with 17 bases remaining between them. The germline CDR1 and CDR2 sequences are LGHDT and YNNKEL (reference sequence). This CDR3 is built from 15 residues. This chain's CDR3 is CASSQGRRRGDGYTF. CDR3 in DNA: TGTGCCAGCAGCCAAGGCCGCCGGAGGGGGGACGGCTACACCTTC.